The sequence of this TCR beta chain was determined in a study of molecular identifiers for immune sequencing clone quantification. In regard to this clonotype: Mismatch with germline at one junction end may stem from a read error.

This CDR3 spans 15 amino acids. CDR1 and CDR2 from the germline V gene are LGHNA and YSLEER. TCRdb called the PCR reads again in MiXCR, with one record for every CDR3 protein. The profile shows just under 650,000 distinct CDR3 sequences, about 20% of them singletons. The receptor was derived from a human donor in good health. Some libraries in this study had Jurkat cell RNA spiked in. The sample comprised naive CD8+ T cells from blood, with Jurkat cell RNA spiked in. Specified subset: FACS-sorted CD8+CD4-CCR7+CD45RA+ naive T cells. V usage is TRBV4-3 and J usage is TRBJ2-4, with 10 nucleotides matching TRBD2. CDR3 sequence: CASTPRWGSLAGVCF. In nucleotides, the CDR3 is TGCGCCAGCACGCCAAGATGGGGATCGCTAGCGGGGGTGTGCTTC.